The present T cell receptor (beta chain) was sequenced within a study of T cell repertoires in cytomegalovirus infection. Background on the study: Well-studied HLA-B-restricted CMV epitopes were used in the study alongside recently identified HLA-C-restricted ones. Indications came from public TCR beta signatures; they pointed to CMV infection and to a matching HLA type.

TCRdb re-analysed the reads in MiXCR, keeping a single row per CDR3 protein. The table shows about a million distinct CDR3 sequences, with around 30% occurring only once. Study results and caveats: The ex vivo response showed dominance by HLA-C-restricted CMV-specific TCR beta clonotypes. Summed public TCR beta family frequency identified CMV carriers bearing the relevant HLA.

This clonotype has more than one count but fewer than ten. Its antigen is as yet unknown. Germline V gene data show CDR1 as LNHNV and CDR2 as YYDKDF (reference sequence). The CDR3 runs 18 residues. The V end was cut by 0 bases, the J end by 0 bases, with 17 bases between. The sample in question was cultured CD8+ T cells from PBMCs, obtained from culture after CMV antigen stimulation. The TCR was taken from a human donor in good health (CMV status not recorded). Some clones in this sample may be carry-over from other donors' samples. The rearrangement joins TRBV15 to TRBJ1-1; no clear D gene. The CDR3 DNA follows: TGTGCCACCAGCAGAGATCCCCCCCTCCTATACATGAACACTGAAGCTTTCTTT. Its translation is CATSRDPPLLYMNTEAFF.